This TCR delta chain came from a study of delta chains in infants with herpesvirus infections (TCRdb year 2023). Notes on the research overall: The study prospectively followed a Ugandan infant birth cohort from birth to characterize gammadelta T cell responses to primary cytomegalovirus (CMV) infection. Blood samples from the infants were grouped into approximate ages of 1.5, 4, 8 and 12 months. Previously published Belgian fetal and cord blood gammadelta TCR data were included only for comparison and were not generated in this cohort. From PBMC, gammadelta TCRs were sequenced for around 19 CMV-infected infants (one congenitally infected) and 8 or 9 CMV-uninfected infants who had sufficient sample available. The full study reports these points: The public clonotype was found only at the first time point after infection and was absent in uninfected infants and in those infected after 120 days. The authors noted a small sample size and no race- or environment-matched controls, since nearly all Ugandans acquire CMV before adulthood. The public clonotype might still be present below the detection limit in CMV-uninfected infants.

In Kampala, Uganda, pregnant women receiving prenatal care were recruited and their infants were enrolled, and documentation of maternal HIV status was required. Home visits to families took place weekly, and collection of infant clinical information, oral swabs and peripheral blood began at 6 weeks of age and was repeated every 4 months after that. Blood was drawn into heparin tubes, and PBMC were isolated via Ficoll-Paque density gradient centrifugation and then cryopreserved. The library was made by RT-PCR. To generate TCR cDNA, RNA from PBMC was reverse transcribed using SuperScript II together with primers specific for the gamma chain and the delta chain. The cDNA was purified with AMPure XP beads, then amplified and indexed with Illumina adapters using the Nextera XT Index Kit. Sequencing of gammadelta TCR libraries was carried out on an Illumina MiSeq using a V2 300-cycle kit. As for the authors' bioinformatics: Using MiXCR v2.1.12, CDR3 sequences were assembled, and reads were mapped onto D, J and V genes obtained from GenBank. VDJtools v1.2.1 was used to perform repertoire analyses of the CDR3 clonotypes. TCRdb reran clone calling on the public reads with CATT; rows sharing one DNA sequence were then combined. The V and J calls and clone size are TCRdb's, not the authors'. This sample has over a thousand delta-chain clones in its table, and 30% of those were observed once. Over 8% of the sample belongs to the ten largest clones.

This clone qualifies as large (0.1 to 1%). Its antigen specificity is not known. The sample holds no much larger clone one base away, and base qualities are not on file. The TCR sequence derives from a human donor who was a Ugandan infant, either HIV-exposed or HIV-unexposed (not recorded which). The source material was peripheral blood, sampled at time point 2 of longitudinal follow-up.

The nucleotide sequence is given as TGTGCTCTTGGGGAATTAGCTCCCAAGTACTGGGGGATACGACTAGAGTACACCGATAAACTCATCTTT. This translates into CALGELAPKYWGIRLEYTDKLIF. The chain couples TRDV1 to TRDJ1; TRDD3 aligns with 13 central bases. The CDR3 has 23 amino acids, counting the end cysteine and phenylalanine. Here the CDR3 DNA is all that survives: 69 bases in frame from base 1. Via the germline V gene, CDR1 is TSWWSYY and CDR2 QGS. V trim: 2 bases; J trim: 0 bases; unmatched bases: 21.